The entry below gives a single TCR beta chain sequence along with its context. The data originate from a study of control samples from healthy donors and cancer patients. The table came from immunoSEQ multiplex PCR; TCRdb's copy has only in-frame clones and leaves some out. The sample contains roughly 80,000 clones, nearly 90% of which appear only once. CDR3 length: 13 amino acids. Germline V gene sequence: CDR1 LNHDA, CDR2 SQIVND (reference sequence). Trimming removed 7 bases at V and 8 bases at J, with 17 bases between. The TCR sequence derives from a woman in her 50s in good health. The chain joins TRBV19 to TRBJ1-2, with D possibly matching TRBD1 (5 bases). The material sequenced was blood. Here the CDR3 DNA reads TGTGCCAGTAATCCAGGGAGAGAAGTCGGCTACACCTTC. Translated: CASNPGREVGYTF.